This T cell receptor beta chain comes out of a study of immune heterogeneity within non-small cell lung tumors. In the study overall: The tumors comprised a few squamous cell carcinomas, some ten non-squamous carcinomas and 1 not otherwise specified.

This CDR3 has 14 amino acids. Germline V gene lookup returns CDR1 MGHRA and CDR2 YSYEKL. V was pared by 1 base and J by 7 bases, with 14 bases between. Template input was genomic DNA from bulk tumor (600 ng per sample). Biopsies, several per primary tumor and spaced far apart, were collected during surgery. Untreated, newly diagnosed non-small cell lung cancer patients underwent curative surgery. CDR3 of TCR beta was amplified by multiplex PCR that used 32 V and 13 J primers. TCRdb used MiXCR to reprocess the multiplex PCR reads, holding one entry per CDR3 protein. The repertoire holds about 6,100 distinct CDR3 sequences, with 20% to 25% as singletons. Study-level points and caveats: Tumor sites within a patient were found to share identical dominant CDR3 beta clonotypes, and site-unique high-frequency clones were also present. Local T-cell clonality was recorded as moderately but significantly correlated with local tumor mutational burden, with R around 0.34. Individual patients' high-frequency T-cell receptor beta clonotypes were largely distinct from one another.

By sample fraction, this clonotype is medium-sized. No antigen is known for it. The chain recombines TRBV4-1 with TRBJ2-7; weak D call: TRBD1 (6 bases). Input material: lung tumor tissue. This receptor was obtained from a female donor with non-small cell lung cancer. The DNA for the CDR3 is TGCGCCAGCAGCCAAGTGACAGGCCTTTATGAGCAGTACTTC. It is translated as CASSQVTGLYEQYF.